This entry concerns a single T cell receptor (beta chain). Its target is not known. CDR3 length: 18 amino acids. Germline V gene sequence: CDR1 SNHLY, CDR2 FYNNEI. With 8 bases removed from V and 4 bases from J, the gap between germline ends came to 27 bases. The record originates from a study of OX40 agonist ivuxolimab in advanced cancers. Assay used: immunoSEQ multiplex PCR; TCRdb lists only in-frame clones, some missing. Of some 70,000 clones listed, roughly 89% are singletons. Study-level results: Also showing low normalized T-cell clonal expansion were some of the nonresponders.

The TCR originated in an adult with an advanced solid tumor such as melanoma, head and neck, liver or kidney cancer. Material: CD4+ or CD8+ T cells sorted from blood, obtained in a trial of the OX40 agonist ivuxolimab. The chain has TRBV2 and TRBJ2-1, with D tentatively TRBD2 (7 bases). CDR3 in amino acids: CASLGGQGRGDRYNEQFF. The DNA of the CDR3 is TGTGCCAGCTTAGGAGGGCAGGGGAGGGGAGACCGATACAATGAGCAGTTCTTC.